This T cell receptor (beta chain) was retrieved from a study of blood T cell repertoires in COVID-19. For the study at large: Material from acute and convalescent COVID-19 was sourced from the United States, Italy and Spain. Sources were T cells, B-cell-depleted T cells, or PBMCs; the material itself was cDNA or gDNA.

The CDR3 runs 14 residues. Germline CDR1 is SNHLY and CDR2 is FYNNEI. V gave up 9 bases and J gave up 8 bases, with 19 bases separating them. Original data processing: Amplification of reference gene primers provided the estimated nucleated cell counts. Clones were sequenced by immunoSEQ multiplex PCR, and TCRdb holds only the in-frame ones, with some missing. V and J calls and clone size come straight from that table; D and trimming were deduced from the DNA. Of about 180,000 clones detected, approximately 79% appear once; the ten largest clones hold 26%. This clone was detected only a few times. The sample consisted of peripheral blood. This TCR derives from a woman aged 70-85 years with acute or convalescent COVID-19. The chain uses TRBV2 and TRBJ1-4; D may be TRBD1 (5 bases). As DNA, the CDR3 is TGTGCCAGTGGTCGACTCAGACGGGGGGAAAAACTGTTTTTT. It encodes CASGRLRRGEKLFF.